This entry describes one TCR beta chain. Its antigen is undetermined. The data were obtained in a study of T cell repertoires in ileal Crohn's disease. General observations from the study: Endoscopic recurrence occurred in every patient whose clonality exceeded 26.8%.

Each sample's TCRB immunosequencing used about 500 nanograms of biopsy DNA. Sequenced by immunoSEQ multiplex PCR; TCRdb stores in-frame clones only, minus some. The profile shows 15,000 or so clones, about 92% of them singletons. The sample taken for sequencing was ileal tissue. The sequence was obtained from an adult with Crohn's disease.

CDR3 protein: CASSESGGNKELFF. CDR3 bases: TGCGCCAGCAGTGAGTCAGGGGGCAACAAGGAGCTGTTTTTT. The chain combines TRBV10-1 with TRBJ2-2; 7 bases align to TRBD1. Germline values: CDR1 WNHNN, CDR2 SYGVQD (reference sequence). The V and J ends lost 0 bases and 10 bases, in that order; junction bases with no gene match: 5. CDR3 length: 14 residues.